One TCR beta chain is described in this entry. The antigen this receptor binds is unknown. Per-base qualities were not stored, and no clone one base away is much larger. The data were obtained in a study of blood T cell repertoires in COVID-19 (dated by TCRdb to between 2020 and 2021). Turning to the overall study: Collaborator samples came from the United States, Italy and Spain and covered acute and convalescent phases of COVID-19. The material from the prospective study consisted of cDNA or gDNA derived from T cells, B-cell-depleted T cells, or PBMCs. Deeply sampled blood TCRbeta repertoires from subjects exposed to, actively infected with, or recovered from COVID-19 were included in the dataset. A freely available public database, intended as a resource for researchers studying the immune response to SARS-CoV-2, is where the repertoires were released. The samples were drawn from the first 160 participants of the ongoing ImmuneRACE study and from 1,254 subjects provided by 6 global collaborators. A de-identified subject ID, COVID-19 status, age in years and sex were almost always included in the sample metadata. Where available, HLA class I and class II types were taken from metadata supplied by the sample provider and were not determined by assay-based typing.

The immunoSEQ Assay, a bias-controlled multiplex PCR, was used to amplify TCRbeta CDR3 regions from genomic DNA. The authors' pipeline ran thus. The number of nucleated cells in each sample was estimated from the amplification of reference gene primers within the assay. To quantify the absolute abundance of each unique TCRbeta CDR3 rearrangement, sequence reads were collapsed and filtered. Productive Simpson clonality was computed per sample as the square root of Simpson's diversity index over productive rearrangements. The immuneACCESS repertoire file appears here via TCRdb, limited to in-frame rearrangements. These files lack a portion of the clones; in checked studies, under half of the deficit traces to unresolved V genes, and the cause of the others is not known. D and trimming come from the DNA, and the V and J calls and clone size come from that table. Here the sample has under 250,000 clones; 84% occur a single time. The ten largest clonotypes hold 1.5% of the sample.

Reading the germline V gene (reference sequence) gives CDR1 GTSNPN and CDR2 SVGIG. Relative to germline, V is missing 3 bases and J is missing 5 bases, with 17 bases of the junction outside any gene match. The CDR3 contains 17 residues, cysteine and phenylalanine counted. Solely the CDR3 DNA is kept, with 51 bases framed from the first base. General study outcomes and caveats: The amount of clinical and demographic metadata varied by source and participant and was provided uncurated.

A second Seattle source provided samples from volunteer blood donors who had recovered from COVID-19. Each collaborating institution followed its own protocols to collect whole blood in K2EDTA tubes. For TCRbeta analysis, collaborator samples were shipped as frozen whole blood, as isolated PBMCs, or as DNA extracted from either sample type. Sequencing was carried out using peripheral blood. The clonotype originates from a woman between 35 and 50 years old who had recovered from COVID-19. The chain joins TRBV30 to TRBJ1-1, and 8 junction bases match TRBD1. Here the CDR3 is given as CAWRHPTGEGEGTEAFF. The nucleotide sequence reads as follows: TGTGCCTGGAGACATCCGACAGGGGAAGGAGAAGGGACTGAAGCTTTCTTT.